The 28 T cell receptor beta chains in this list originate from one sample, sequenced in a study of CD8 T cells in ankylosing spondylitis. Study outcomes and limitations: About 8 highly homologous variants made up a TCR beta motif, and this motif appeared characteristic of ankylosing spondylitis blood.

Their antigens are not known. TCRdb itself ran the 5' RACE reads through MiXCR, one entry per CDR3 protein. This sample has about 220,000 distinct CDR3 sequences, with about 6.7% found just once. The sequencing input was blood, either unsorted or a sorted T cell fraction (not recorded which). Receptor source: a male donor with ankylosing spondylitis.

This clonotype was detected a few times. The chain joins TRBV7-8 to TRBJ1-1; D possibly corresponds to TRBD1 (6 bases). The CDR3 is made up of 16 amino acids. Between the trimmed V and J ends, which lost 1 base and 0 bases, there was a span of 12 bases. Germline CDR1 reads SGHVS; CDR2 reads FQNEAQ. For the CDR3, the DNA is TGTGCCAGCAGCTTAGGGGGGCGCGGGATGAACACTGAAGCTTTCTTT. It encodes CASSLGGRGMNTEAFF.

This chain uses TRBV19 with TRBJ2-1; 11 bases match TRBD2. The V and J ends lost 4 bases and 7 bases, in that order; junction bases with no gene match: 12. The CDR3 length is 17 residues. In germline, CDR1 is LNHDA, CDR2 SQIVND (reference sequence). Here the CDR3 reads CASSTTSGTSGWNEQFF. CDR3 sequence (DNA): TGTGCCAGTAGTACCACCTCGGGGACTAGCGGCTGGAATGAGCAGTTCTTC.

The gene calls are TRBV7-2 and TRBJ1-2, with D uncertain. Germline V gives CDR1 SGHTA, CDR2 FQGNSA. The germline V and J ends were trimmed by 5 bases and 4 bases, with 11 bases remaining between them. CDR3 length: 13 amino acids. The CDR3 spells CASSPTDSYGYTF. The CDR3 DNA sequence: TGTGCCAGCAGCCCGACGGACTCCTATGGCTACACCTTC. The full variable domain, rest sourced from reference TRBV7-2 and TRBJ1-2, is GAGVSQSPSNKVTEKGKDVELRCDPISGHTALYWYRQSLGQGLEFLIYFQGNSAPDKSGLPSDRFSAERTGGSVSTLTIQRTQQEDSAVYLCASSPTDSYGYTFGSGTRLTVV.

This chain uses TRBV7-6 with TRBJ2-7; 12 nucleotides agree with TRBD2. The germline gives CDR1 SGHVS, CDR2 FNYEAQ. V trimming: 5 bases; J trimming: 2 bases; junction bases outside the gene matches: 1. This CDR3 contains 14 residues. The CDR3 sequence: CASSRTSGAYEQYF. In nucleotides, the CDR3 is TGTGCCAGCAGCCGGACTAGCGGGGCCTACGAGCAGTACTTC. The complete variable domain, with remaining parts taken from reference TRBV7-6 and TRBJ2-7, reads GAGVSQSPRYKVTKRGQDVALRCDPISGHVSLYWYRQALGQGPEFLTYFNYEAQQDKSGLPNDRFSAERPEGSISTLTIQRTEQRDSAMYRCASSRTSGAYEQYFGPGTRLTVT.

The chain links TRBV4-3 to TRBJ2-3, with D tentatively TRBD1 (5 bases). The CDR3 is 14 residues long. Trimming stripped 0 bases from V and 1 base from J, with 5 bases between. Germline-derived CDR1 and CDR2 are LGHNA and YSLEER. The CDR3 sequence is CASSQDRGTDTQYF. Here the CDR3 DNA reads TGCGCCAGCAGCCAAGACAGGGGCACAGATACGCAGTATTTT.

This clonotype was counted ten times or more. The genes are TRBV20-1 and TRBJ2-1; the D call may be TRBD1 or TRBD2 (6 bases each). CDR3 length equals 15 residues. Germline assignment: CDR1 DFQATT and CDR2 SNEGSKA (reference sequence). Trimming left V 4 bases short and J 3 bases short, with 16 bases between. This chain's CDR3 is CSATRGASDYNEQFF. CDR3 sequence (DNA): TGCAGTGCTACAAGGGGGGCTAGCGACTACAATGAGCAGTTCTTC.

In this sample, this clonotype turned up a few times. The rearrangement joins TRBV7-6 to TRBJ1-2; D may be TRBD1 (5 bases). Germline V CDR1 and CDR2: SGHVS, FNYEAQ. The CDR3 extends over 14 amino acids. The V gene lost 5 bases and the J gene lost 8 bases, with 18 bases spanning the gap. The CDR3 sequence is CASSPREGLFGYTF. The CDR3 bases are TGTGCCAGCAGCCCCCGGGAGGGGCTATTCGGCTACACCTTC.

The table lists this clonotype with a few counts. This rearrangement joins TRBV6-5 to TRBJ2-5; 11 bases are shared with TRBD1. The CDR3 contains 16 residues. J was trimmed by 6 bases and V by 4 bases; bases with no gene match: 10. In germline, CDR1 is MNHEY, CDR2 SVGAGI. CDR3 amino acids: CASSSKSGTGGQTQYF. The CDR3 DNA sequence: TGTGCCAGCAGTTCAAAATCCGGGACAGGGGGACAGACCCAGTACTTC.

The chain combines TRBV11-2 with TRBJ2-7; 13 bases are shared with TRBD2. Germline loops: CDR1 SGHAT, CDR2 FQNNGV. The CDR3 is 16 residues long. Trimming removed 6 bases from V and 5 bases from J; junction bases left unmatched: 10. CDR3 coding DNA: TGTGCCAGCAGTTCGCACGGACTAGCGGGGGCTAACGAGCAGTACTTC. Protein: CASSSHGLAGANEQYF.

Many counts were recorded for this clonotype. The chain joins TRBV11-2 to TRBJ2-2, with no clear D. Germline lookup yields CDR1 SGHAT and CDR2 FQNNGV. V was trimmed by 1 base and J by 0 bases, leaving 3 bases between them. The CDR3 has 14 residues. CDR3 sequence (DNA): TGTGCCAGCAGCTTAGTGGCGAACACCGGGGAGCTGTTTTTT. It codes for CASSLVANTGELFF. Full variable domain (remainder filled in from reference TRBV11-2 and TRBJ2-2): EAGVAQSPRYKIIEKRQSVAFWCNPISGHATLYWYQQILGQGPKLLIQFQNNGVVDDSQLPKDRFSAERLKGVDSTLKIQPAKLEDSAVYLCASSLVANTGELFFGEGSRLTVL.

This clonotype appeared once. This sequence joins TRBV7-9 and TRBJ2-7, with no clear D. Trimming removed 5 bases from V and 7 bases from J, with 9 bases in between. CDR1 is SEHNR, CDR2 FQNEAQ, per germline (reference sequence). This CDR3 contains 11 residues. The CDR3 bases are TGTGCCAGCAGCCCCAAAGGGGAGCAGTACTTC. Translation gives CASSPKGEQYF.

This clonotype was observed at least ten times. This chain links TRBV18 with TRBJ1-1; D gene ambiguous. The V end lost 3 bases, the J end lost 0 bases, and 11 bases lay between the germline ends. The CDR3 sequence is 15 residues long. In germline, CDR1 is KGHSH, CDR2 LQKENI. As DNA, the CDR3 is TGTGCCAGCTCACCTAACGCGAGGTTGAACACTGAAGCTTTCTTT. It is translated as CASSPNARLNTEAFF.

In its sample, this clonotype was seen many times. The chain combines TRBV5-1 with TRBJ1-1; D possibly corresponds to TRBD1 (5 bases). The CDR3 contains 16 residues. Germline V gene sequence: CDR1 SGHRS, CDR2 YFSETQ. Trimming pared 1 base from V and 7 bases from J, leaving 20 bases between. DNA for the CDR3: TGCGCCAGCAGCTTGACTCCCCCCGGAGGGGTGGTTGAAGCTTTCTTT. Protein sequence: CASSLTPPGGVVEAFF.

This clonotype was counted at least ten times. This chain uses TRBV20-1 with TRBJ1-1; 7 bases align to TRBD1. This CDR3 contains 12 residues. Germline lookup yields CDR1 DFQATT and CDR2 SNEGSKA (reference sequence). Germline trimming cut 7 bases from V and 1 base from J; bases unmatched to any gene: 3. The CDR3 is CSVWTGNTEAFF. As DNA, the CDR3 is TGCAGTGTCTGGACAGGGAACACTGAAGCTTTCTTT.

The chain combines TRBV10-1 with TRBJ1-5; unclear D gene. This CDR3 spans 13 amino acids. Germline values: CDR1 WNHNN, CDR2 SYGVQD (reference sequence). V shed 3 bases and J shed 0 bases, with 3 bases lying between them. In DNA, the CDR3 is TGCGCCAGCAGTGATTATAGCAATCAGCCCCAGCATTTT. Translation gives CASSDYSNQPQHF.

This clonotype was counted at least ten times. J is TRBJ1-5 and V is TRBV25-1; D not resolved. V shed 10 bases and J shed 0 bases, with 13 bases lying between them. The CDR3 is 14 amino acids. Germline-derived CDR1 and CDR2 are MGHDK and SYGVNS. The CDR3 DNA reads as TGTGCCACCGGCAGCCTCAATAGCAATCAGCCCCAGCATTTT. Amino acid sequence: CATGSLNSNQPQHF.

This chain links TRBV24-1 with TRBJ2-4; 9 nucleotides agree with TRBD1. Trimming removed 6 bases from V and 7 bases from J; junction bases left unmatched: 6. The CDR3 covers 14 residues. Germline V gives CDR1 KGHDR, CDR2 SFDVKD. The CDR3 nucleotides read TGTGCCACCAGTAATAGGGACAGGGAGAACATTCAGTACTTC. Amino acid sequence: CATSNRDRENIQYF.

This clonotype was observed many times. CDR3 in amino acids: CASSWTSGLTDTQYF. The CDR3 DNA sequence: TGTGCCAGCAGCTGGACTAGCGGACTCACAGATACGCAGTATTTT. The chain employs TRBV7-2 and TRBJ2-3; 10 bases agree with TRBD2. The germline V gene encodes CDR1 SGHTA and CDR2 FQGNSA. This CDR3 comprises 15 residues. Trimming cost V 4 bases and J 2 bases; bases outside gene matches: 3.

This clonotype was observed many times. This chain links TRBV20-1 with TRBJ1-4; D gene ambiguous. V lost 3 bases and J 4 bases, leaving 3 bases between the germline ends. Germline V gene lookup returns CDR1 DFQATT and CDR2 SNEGSKA (reference sequence). The length of the CDR3 is 11 residues. The CDR3 bases are TGCAGTGCTAGGCGTAATGAAAAACTGTTTTTT. Translating gives CSARRNEKLFF.

This clonotype was recorded many times. The V and J genes are TRBV14 and TRBJ1-2, with D possibly being TRBD1 (5 bases). V dropped 6 bases and J dropped 4 bases, with 18 bases sitting between them. This CDR3 region has 15 residues. CDR1 SGHDN and CDR2 FVKESK come from the germline V gene. CDR3 amino acids: CASRRAAGGVYGYTF. DNA of the CDR3: TGTGCCAGCAGGCGGGCGGCCGGAGGGGTCTATGGCTACACCTTC.

This clonotype appeared a few times. This chain uses TRBV7-2 with TRBJ1-2, with a possible D match to TRBD1 (6 bases). V was cut by 5 bases and J by 8 bases, with 18 bases left in between. The CDR3 is 14 amino acids. Germline-derived CDR1 and CDR2 are SGHTA and FQGNSA. CDR3: CASSRGTGPRGYTF. In DNA form, the CDR3 reads TGTGCCAGCAGCCGAGGTACAGGGCCTCGGGGCTACACCTTC. The variable domain in full, with the rest retrieved from reference TRBV7-2 and TRBJ1-2, is GAGVSQSPSNKVTEKGKDVELRCDPISGHTALYWYRQSLGQGLEFLIYFQGNSAPDKSGLPSDRFSAERTGGSVSTLTIQRTQQEDSAVYLCASSRGTGPRGYTFGSGTRLTVV.

This clonotype has just a few counts. This rearrangement joins TRBV10-3 to TRBJ2-2, with 10 bases fitting TRBD1. V was pared by 5 bases and J by 1 base, with 1 base of the junction left unmatched. Germline V gene data show CDR1 as ENHRY and CDR2 as SYGVKD. The CDR3 has 15 residues. CDR3 residues: CAISRTGGNTGELFF. In nucleotides, the CDR3 is TGTGCCATCAGTCGGACAGGGGGGAACACCGGGGAGCTGTTTTTT.

This clonotype was found many times. The V call is TRBV27, the J call TRBJ2-4; D gene ambiguous. Germline assignment: CDR1 MNHEY and CDR2 SMNVEV (reference sequence). V dropped 4 bases and J dropped 2 bases, with 12 bases sitting between them. The CDR3 totals 15 residues. The CDR3 sequence: CASSSPFGSKNIQYF. The DNA for the CDR3 is TGTGCCAGCAGTTCCCCTTTCGGATCCAAAAACATTCAGTACTTC.

There are a few counts of this clonotype. The DNA is omitted, as the CDR3 cannot be located on it reliably, and the CDR3 follows TCRdb's listing. The chain employs TRBV18 and TRBJ2-7; the table gives TRBD1 as D, unverified against the DNA. From its first to its last residue, the CDR3 has 16 amino acids. CDR1 and CDR2 (germline): KGHSH, LQKENI. CDR3 protein: CASSLRARDGDNEQYF.

This clonotype was observed many times. The chain employs TRBV4-3 and TRBJ2-7, with D perhaps TRBD2 (5 bases). The germline V and J ends were trimmed by 1 base and 0 bases, with 13 bases remaining between them. The germline CDR1 and CDR2 sequences are LGHNA and YSLEER. This CDR3 is built from 16 residues. CDR3 sequence reads: CASSQGTGKSSYEQYF. The DNA of the CDR3 is TGCGCCAGCAGCCAAGGGACGGGGAAGAGCTCCTACGAGCAGTACTTC.

The J gene is TRBJ1-1, the V gene TRBV7-9; 7 nucleotides agree with TRBD1. The CDR3 is made up of 17 amino acids. The germline V gene has CDR1 SEHNR and CDR2 FQNEAQ (reference sequence). V lost 3 bases to trimming and J lost 2 bases; unmatched junction nucleotides: 12. CDR3 in DNA: TGTGCCAGCAGCTTCAATACCCGGACAGGTGGAAACACTGAAGCTTTCTTT. Protein sequence: CASSFNTRTGGNTEAFF. Complete variable domain (other parts from reference TRBV7-9 and TRBJ1-1): DTGVSQNPRHKITKRGQNVTFRCDPISEHNRLYWYRQTLGQGPEFLTYFQNEAQLEKSRLLSDRFSAERPKGSFSTLEIQRTEQGDSAMYLCASSFNTRTGGNTEAFFGQGTRLTVV.

This clonotype has more than one count but fewer than ten. This sequence may be a read error, since a much larger clone differs from it by one base. V and J are TRBV20-1 and TRBJ2-1; no clear D. V lost 5 bases and J 8 bases, leaving 22 bases between the germline ends. The CDR3 is 15 amino acids. Germline values: CDR1 DFQATT, CDR2 SNEGSKA (reference sequence). The CDR3 here is CSAPLGLTLSDEQFF. CDR3 nucleotides: TGCAGTGCTCCTCTAGGGTTAACCCTCAGCGATGAGCAGTTCTTC.

This clonotype has a count of ten or more. The rearrangement links TRBV6-2 or TRBV6-3 to TRBJ2-7; TRBD2 agrees at 8 bases. This CDR3 comprises 13 residues. Germline V CDR1 and CDR2: MNHEY, SVGEGT. Unmatched junction bases numbered 7, after V lost 6 bases and J lost 6 bases. CDR3 amino acids: CASSSGGPVEQYF. CDR3 sequence (DNA): TGTGCCAGCAGCTCGGGAGGGCCGGTCGAGCAGTACTTC.